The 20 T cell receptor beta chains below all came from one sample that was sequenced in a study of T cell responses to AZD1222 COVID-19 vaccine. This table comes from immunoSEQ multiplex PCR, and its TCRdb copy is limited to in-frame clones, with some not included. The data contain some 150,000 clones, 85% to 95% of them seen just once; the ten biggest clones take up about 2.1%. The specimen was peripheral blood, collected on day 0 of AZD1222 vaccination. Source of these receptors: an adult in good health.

The CDR3 protein is CASSLTENTEAFF. DNA for the CDR3: TGTGCCAGTAGCCTCACTGAGAACACTGAAGCTTTCTTT. This sequence joins TRBV19 and TRBJ1-1; the D is unclear. Trimming shortened V by 6 bases and J by 1 base, and 9 bases separated the two germline ends. CDR1 LNHDA and CDR2 SQIVND come from the germline V gene (reference sequence). CDR3 size: 13 residues.

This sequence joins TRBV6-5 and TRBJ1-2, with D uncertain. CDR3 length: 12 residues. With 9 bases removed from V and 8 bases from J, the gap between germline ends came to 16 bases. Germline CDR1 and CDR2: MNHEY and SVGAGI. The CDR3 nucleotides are TGTGCCAGTGAATGGAGGTCGCGCGGCTACACCTTC. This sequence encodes CASEWRSRGYTF.

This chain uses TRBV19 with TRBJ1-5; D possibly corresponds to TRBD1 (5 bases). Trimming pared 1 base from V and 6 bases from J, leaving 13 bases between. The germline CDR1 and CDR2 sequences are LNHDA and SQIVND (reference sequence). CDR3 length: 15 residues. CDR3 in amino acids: CASSIGPGGFQPQHF. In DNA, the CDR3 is TGTGCCAGTAGTATAGGGCCGGGGGGGTTTCAGCCCCAGCATTTT. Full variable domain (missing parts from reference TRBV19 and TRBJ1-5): DGGITQSPKYLFRKEGQNVTLSCEQNLNHDAMYWYRQDPGQGLRLIYYSQIVNDFQKGDIAEGYSVSREKKESFPLTVTSAQKNPTAFYLCASSIGPGGFQPQHFGDGTRLSIL.

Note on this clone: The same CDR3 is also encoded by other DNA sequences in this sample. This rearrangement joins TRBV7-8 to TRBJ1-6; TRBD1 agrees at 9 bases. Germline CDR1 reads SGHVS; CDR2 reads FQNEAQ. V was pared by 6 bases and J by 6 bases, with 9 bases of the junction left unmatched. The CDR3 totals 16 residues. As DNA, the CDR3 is TGTGCCAGCAGTCCAACAGGGGGCAGGGGTAATTCACCCCTCCACTTT. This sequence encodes CASSPTGGRGNSPLHF.

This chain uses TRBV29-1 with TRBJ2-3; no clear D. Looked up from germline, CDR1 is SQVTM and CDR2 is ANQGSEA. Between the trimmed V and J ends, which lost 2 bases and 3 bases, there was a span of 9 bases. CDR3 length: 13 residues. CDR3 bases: TGCAGCGTTGAAAAAGGCTCTACAGATACGCAGTATTTT. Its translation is CSVEKGSTDTQYF.

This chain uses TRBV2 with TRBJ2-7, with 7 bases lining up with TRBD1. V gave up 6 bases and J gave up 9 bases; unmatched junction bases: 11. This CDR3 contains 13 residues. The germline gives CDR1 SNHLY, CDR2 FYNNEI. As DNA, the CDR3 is TGTGCCAGCAGCTCACAGGGGAGCTTGGGGCAGTACTTC. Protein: CASSSQGSLGQYF.

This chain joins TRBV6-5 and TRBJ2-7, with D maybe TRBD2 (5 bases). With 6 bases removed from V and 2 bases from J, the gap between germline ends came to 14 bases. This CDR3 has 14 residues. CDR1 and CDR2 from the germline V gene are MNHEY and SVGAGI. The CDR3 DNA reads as TGTGCCAGCAGGTCGGACGGGATTACCTACGAGCAGTACTTC. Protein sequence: CASRSDGITYEQYF.

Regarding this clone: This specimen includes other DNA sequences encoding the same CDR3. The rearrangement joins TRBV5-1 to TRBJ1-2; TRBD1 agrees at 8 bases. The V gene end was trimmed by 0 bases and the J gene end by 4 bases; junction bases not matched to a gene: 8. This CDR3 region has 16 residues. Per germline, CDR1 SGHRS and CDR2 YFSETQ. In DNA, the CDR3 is TGCGCCAGCAGCTTGGCCGGACAGGGTCATGCCTATGGCTACACCTTC. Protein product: CASSLAGQGHAYGYTF.

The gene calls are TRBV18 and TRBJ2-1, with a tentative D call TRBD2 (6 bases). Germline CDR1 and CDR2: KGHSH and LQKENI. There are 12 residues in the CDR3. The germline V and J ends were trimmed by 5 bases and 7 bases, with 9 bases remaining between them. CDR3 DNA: TGTGCCAGCTCAATCCTAGCGAATGAGCAGTTCTTC. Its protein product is CASSILANEQFF.

The CDR3 sequence is CASSPQGNTDTIYF. CDR3 nucleotide sequence: TGTGCCAGCTCACCACAGGGGAATACGGACACCATATATTTT. The chain joins TRBV18 to TRBJ1-3, with D perhaps TRBD1 (5 bases). CDR3 length equals 14 residues. V was cut by 1 base and J by 8 bases, with 12 bases left in between. CDR1 is KGHSH, CDR2 LQKENI, per germline.

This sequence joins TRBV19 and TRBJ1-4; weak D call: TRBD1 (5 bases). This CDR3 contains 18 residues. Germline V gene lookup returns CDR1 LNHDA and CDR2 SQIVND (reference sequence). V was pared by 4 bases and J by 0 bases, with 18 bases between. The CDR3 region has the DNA TGTGCCAGTAGTAGACTACCCTGGACACTTGCAACTAATGAAAAACTGTTTTTT. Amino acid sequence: CASSRLPWTLATNEKLFF. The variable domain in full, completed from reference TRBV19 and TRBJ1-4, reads DGGITQSPKYLFRKEGQNVTLSCEQNLNHDAMYWYRQDPGQGLRLIYYSQIVNDFQKGDIAEGYSVSREKKESFPLTVTSAQKNPTAFYLCASSRLPWTLATNEKLFFGSGTQLSVL.

This chain's CDR3 is CASSVGRTGGTDTQYF. CDR3 in DNA: TGTGCCAGCAGCGTAGGTAGGACAGGGGGTACAGATACGCAGTATTTT. The V call is TRBV9, the J call TRBJ2-3, with 10 bases that match TRBD1. With 0 bases clipped from V and 3 bases from J, the junction kept 4 bases outside the gene matches. CDR3 size: 16 residues. The germline V gene encodes CDR1 SGDLS and CDR2 YYNGEE. Full variable domain (outside the CDR3, taken from reference TRBV9 and TRBJ2-3): DSGVTQTPKHLITATGQRVTLRCSPRSGDLSVYWYQQSLDQGLQFLIQYYNGEERAKGNILERFSAQQFPDLHSELNLSSLELGDSALYFCASSVGRTGGTDTQYFGPGTRLTVL.

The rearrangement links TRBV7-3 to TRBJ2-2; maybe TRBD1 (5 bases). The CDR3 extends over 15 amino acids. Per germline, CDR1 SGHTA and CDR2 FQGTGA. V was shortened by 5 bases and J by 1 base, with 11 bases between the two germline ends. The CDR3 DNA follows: TGTGCCAGCAGCCCGCAGGGTTTGAACACCGGGGAGCTGTTTTTT. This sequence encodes CASSPQGLNTGELFF.

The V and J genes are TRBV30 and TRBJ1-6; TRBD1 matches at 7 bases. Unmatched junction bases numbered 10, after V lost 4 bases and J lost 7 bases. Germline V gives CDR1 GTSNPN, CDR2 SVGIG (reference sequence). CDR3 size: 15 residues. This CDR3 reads CAWKTGTAQNSPLHF. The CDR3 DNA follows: TGTGCCTGGAAGACGGGGACAGCACAGAATTCACCCCTCCACTTT. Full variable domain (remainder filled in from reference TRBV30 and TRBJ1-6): SQTIHQWPATLVQPVGSPLSLECTVEGTSNPNLYWYRQAAGRGLQLLFYSVGIGQISSEVPQNLSASRPQDRQFILSSKKLLLSDSGFYLCAWKTGTAQNSPLHFGNGTRLTVT.

CDR3 sequence (DNA): TGTGCCAGCAGATCCGACAGCTTATCTTCGAACTATGGCTACACCTTC. This encodes CASRSDSLSSNYGYTF. This chain uses TRBV5-5 with TRBJ1-2, with TRBD1 as a possible D gene (5 bases). Between the trimmed V and J ends, which lost 5 bases and 2 bases, there was a span of 19 bases. The CDR3 sequence is 16 residues long. From germline, CDR1 is SGHKS and CDR2 YYEKEE (reference sequence).

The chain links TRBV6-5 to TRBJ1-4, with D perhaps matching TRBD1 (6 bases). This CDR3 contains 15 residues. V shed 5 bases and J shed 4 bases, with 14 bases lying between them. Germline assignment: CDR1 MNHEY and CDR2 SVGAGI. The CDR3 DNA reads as TGTGCCAGCAGTCACGGGGGGCGGAGTAATGAAAAACTGTTTTTT. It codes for CASSHGGRSNEKLFF.

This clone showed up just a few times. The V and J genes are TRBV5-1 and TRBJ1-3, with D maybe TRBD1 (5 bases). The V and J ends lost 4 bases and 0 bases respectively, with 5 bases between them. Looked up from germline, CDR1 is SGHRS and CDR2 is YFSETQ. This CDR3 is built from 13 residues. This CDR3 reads CASSGGSGNTIYF. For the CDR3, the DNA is TGCGCCAGCAGCGGGGGCTCTGGAAACACCATATATTTT.

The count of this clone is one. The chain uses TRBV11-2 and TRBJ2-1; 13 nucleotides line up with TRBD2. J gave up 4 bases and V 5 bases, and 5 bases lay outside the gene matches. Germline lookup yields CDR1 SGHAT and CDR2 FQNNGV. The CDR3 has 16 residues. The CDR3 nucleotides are TGTGCCAGCAGCCCTCGGACTAGCGGGGGATACAATGAGCAGTTCTTC. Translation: CASSPRTSGGYNEQFF.

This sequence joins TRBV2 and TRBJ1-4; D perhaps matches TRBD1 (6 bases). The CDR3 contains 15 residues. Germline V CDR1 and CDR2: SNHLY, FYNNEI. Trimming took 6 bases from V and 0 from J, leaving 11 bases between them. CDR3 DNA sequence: TGTGCCAGCAGGAAACAGGGAGCAACTAATGAAAAACTGTTTTTT. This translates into CASRKQGATNEKLFF.

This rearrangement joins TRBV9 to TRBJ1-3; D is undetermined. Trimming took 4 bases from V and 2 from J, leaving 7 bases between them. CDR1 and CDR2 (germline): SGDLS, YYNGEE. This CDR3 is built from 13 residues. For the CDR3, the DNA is TGTGCCAGCAGCCCAAGGCCTGGAAACACCATATATTTT. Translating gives CASSPRPGNTIYF.